This TCR beta chain was sequenced during a study of beta chain features in type 1 diabetes. There are a few counts of this clone. Germline CDR1 reads SGHVS; CDR2 reads FQNEAQ. V was pared by 0 bases and J by 3 bases, with 15 bases between. The CDR3 has 17 amino acids. The sequenced template was cDNA made from the entire isolated RNA. TCRdb keeps only in-frame clones here, not all; method: immunoSEQ multiplex PCR. The sample holds around 250,000 clones; roughly an eighth are singletons and the top ten take around 0.03%. The chain couples TRBV7-8 to TRBJ2-1; no clear D. The sample taken for sequencing was naive CD4+ T cells from blood. The source is a woman aged 40 to 50 in good health. The CDR3 coding sequence is TGTGCCAGCAGCTTAGCGGCAACCGTCCTGATCTACAATGAGCAGTTCTTC. Translated: CASSLAATVLIYNEQFF.